Following are 4 T cell receptor beta chains from one sample sequenced in a study of T cells in Graves' hyperthyroidism and ophthalmopathy. There were TCR beta CDR3 regions amplified from RNA transcripts. In the first-round RT-PCR of the TCR CDR3, the HTBI primer set was used. TCRdb fed the multiplex PCR reads into MiXCR, producing one record per CDR3 protein. The sample carries 500,000 to 650,000 distinct CDR3 sequences, roughly 15% recorded once. Sequenced: blood. These receptors originate from a woman aged 45-59 years with Graves' ophthalmopathy.

About this clonotype: This clone may be a read error of a much larger clone one base away. The V call is TRBV11-1, the J call TRBJ2-1, with TRBD1 matching 11 bases. CDR3 length: 16 residues. Germline values: CDR1 SGHAT, CDR2 FQDESV (reference sequence). CDR3 sequence reads: CTSSLGVGQGEGEQFF. CDR3 DNA sequence: TGTACCAGCAGCTTAGGAGTGGGACAGGGGGAAGGTGAGCAGTTCTTC.

This clonotype was picked up a small number of times. The chain employs TRBV20-1 and TRBJ2-7, with D tentatively TRBD1 (7 bases). CDR1 is DFQATT, CDR2 SNEGSKA, per germline (reference sequence). The V gene lost 2 bases and the J gene lost 3 bases, with 14 bases spanning the gap. This CDR3 contains 14 residues. The CDR3 sequence: CSARRAGGHYEQYF. The CDR3 nucleotides are TGCAGTGCTAGAAGGGCAGGGGGGCACTACGAGCAGTACTTC.

The chain is built from TRBV27 and TRBJ1-5; D is undetermined. V lost 8 bases and J 0 bases, leaving 8 bases between the germline ends. Germline CDR1 reads MNHEY; CDR2 reads SMNVEV (reference sequence). The CDR3 runs 13 residues. The CDR3 loop reads CASGWDSNQPQHF. CDR3 nucleotide sequence: TGTGCCAGCGGTTGGGATAGCAATCAGCCCCAGCATTTT.

This clonotype was observed at least ten times. This sequence joins TRBV10-3 and TRBJ2-5, with TRBD2 matching over 11 bases. J gave up 5 bases and V 3 bases, and 8 bases lay outside the gene matches. The CDR3 has 16 amino acids. Looked up from germline, CDR1 is ENHRY and CDR2 is SYGVKD. The CDR3 loop is CAISDLGSGRVETQYF. As DNA, the CDR3 is TGTGCCATCAGTGATTTAGGTAGCGGGAGGGTGGAGACCCAGTACTTC.